Here is one T cell receptor beta chain with its context. What it recognizes is unknown. A much larger clone lies one base from this, so it may be a read error. No conserved phenylalanine or tryptophan is present at the end of the CDR3, so a read error is the likely explanation. This specimen belongs to a study of CD8+CD57+ T cells in acquired aplastic anemia. At the level of the study: The average for DNA from sorted CD4+ and CD8+ cells was 3.2 ug. In CD4+ cells, healthy donors produced an average of around 11 million reads.

Researchers used genomic DNA as the template to profile TCR beta VDJ and CDR3. TCRdb itself ran the reads through MiXCR, one entry per CDR3 protein. In the table there are some 220,000 distinct CDR3 sequences, about a third of which are singletons. Study findings and constraints: Patients shared under 30 CD8+ CDR3 sequences with controls.

The CDR3 loop spans 13 amino acids. The germline gives CDR1 ENHRY, CDR2 SYGVKD. Sequencing was done on a sample of sorted CD4+, CD8+, or CD8+CD57+ T cells (not recorded which) from PBMCs. The receptor comes from a human donor in good health, serving as a control. This rearrangement joins TRBV10-3 to TRBJ2-7; 7 bases are shared with TRBD1. CDR3 protein: CASSRDRAYEQYS. The CDR3 nucleotides are TGTGCCAGCAGTAGGGACAGAGCCTACGAGCAGTACTCC.